The 4 T cell receptor beta chains in this list originate from one sample, sequenced in a study of patients and donors after allogeneic stem cell transplantation. Using its own MiXCR run on the RT-PCR reads, TCRdb lists one record per CDR3 protein. This table holds about 400,000 distinct CDR3 sequences, around 16% found once. The sequencing input was blood, either unsorted or a sorted T cell fraction (not recorded which). The receptor source for this set is a human donor who was either an allogeneic HSCT recipient or a stem cell or donor lymphocyte infusion donor (not recorded which). It is not recorded whose cells these are; they may come from a transplant donor.

The chain joins TRBV11-1 to TRBJ2-4, with TRBD1 as a possible D gene (6 bases). Germline V gives CDR1 SGHAT, CDR2 FQDESV (reference sequence). V lost 4 bases to trimming and J lost 2 bases, with 24 bases between them. There are 19 residues in the CDR3. The CDR3 region is CASSSNRVGDIQTKNIQYF. CDR3 coding DNA: TGTGCCAGCAGCTCGAACAGGGTGGGGGACATCCAAACCAAAAACATTCAGTACTTC. The full variable domain, its missing parts supplied by reference TRBV11-1 and TRBJ2-4, is EAEVAQSPRYKITEKSQAVAFWCDPISGHATLYWYRQILGQGPELLVQFQDESVVDDSQLPKDRFSAERLKGVDSTLKIQPAELGDSAMYLCASSSNRVGDIQTKNIQYFGAGTRLSVL.

The chain has TRBV7-2 and TRBJ1-2; D uncertain. V dropped 1 base and J dropped 8 bases, with 8 bases sitting between them. The CDR3 sequence is 12 residues long. The germline V gene encodes CDR1 SGHTA and CDR2 FQGNSA. The CDR3 is CASSLETTGYTF. The CDR3 DNA is TGTGCCAGCAGCTTAGAAACGACGGGCTACACCTTC.

The rearrangement joins TRBV7-9 to TRBJ1-6; D unresolved. The CDR3 runs 16 residues. V was clipped by 1 base and J by 6 bases, with 13 bases between them. The V gene's germline CDR1 is SEHNR and CDR2 FQNEAQ (reference sequence). For the CDR3, the DNA is TGTGCCAGCAGCTTAGGAAGGGCCGTCGCTAATTCACCCCTCCACTTT. Translating it yields CASSLGRAVANSPLHF.

This clonotype came up many times. The J gene is TRBJ1-5, the V gene TRBV15, with D hard to call. V shed 2 bases and J shed 5 bases, with 7 bases lying between them. Germline V gives CDR1 LNHNV, CDR2 YYDKDF (reference sequence). This CDR3 comprises 13 residues. CDR3 amino acids: CATSRNPDQPQHF. The CDR3 nucleotides read TGTGCCACCAGCAGAAACCCCGATCAGCCCCAGCATTTT.